One and the same sample provided the 20 T cell receptor beta chains below, sequenced in a study of patients and donors after allogeneic stem cell transplantation. TCRdb processed the RT-PCR reads anew with MiXCR; each CDR3 protein has one entry. The data show approximately 430,000 distinct CDR3 sequences, with more than 15% seen just once and around 7.9% held by the top ten. The specimen sequenced was blood, either unsorted or a sorted T cell fraction (not recorded which). All receptors come from a human donor who was either an allogeneic HSCT recipient or a stem cell or donor lymphocyte infusion donor (not recorded which). It is not recorded whose cells these are; they may come from a transplant donor.

This clonotype was found many times. The V and J genes are TRBV7-2 and TRBJ1-1; no definite D call. V lost 5 bases and J 0 bases, leaving 10 bases between the germline ends. CDR1 and CDR2 (germline): SGHTA, FQGNSA. This CDR3 is 14 amino acids long. CDR3 sequence (DNA): TGTGCCAGCAGCCCCGGGCCGATGAACACTGAAGCTTTCTTT. It is translated as CASSPGPMNTEAFF.

There are many counts of this clonotype. V and J are TRBV10-3 and TRBJ2-3, with D possibly matching TRBD2 (7 bases). Germline V lookup: CDR1 ENHRY, CDR2 SYGVKD. The CDR3 is made up of 13 amino acids. V lost 7 bases and J lost 1, with 9 bases in between. The CDR3, as DNA: TGTGCCATCAAGGGGGGGGGCACAGATACGCAGTATTTT. It translates to CAIKGGGTDTQYF.

This clonotype has a handful of counts. The chain is built from TRBV6-1 and TRBJ1-2; D call uncertain. This CDR3 contains 13 residues. V was clipped by 2 bases and J by 8 bases, with 12 bases between them. CDR1 and CDR2 from the germline V gene are MNHNS and SASEGT. This CDR3 reads CASSEPRRRGYTF. The CDR3 DNA reads as TGTGCCAGCAGTGAACCTCGACGGAGGGGCTACACCTTC.

This chain uses TRBV18 with TRBJ2-6; D uncertain. Germline-derived CDR1 and CDR2 are KGHSH and LQKENI. V lost 2 bases and J lost 0, with 8 bases in between. CDR3 size: 16 residues. CDR3 DNA: TGTGCCAGCTCACCAGGCCCCGGCTCTGGGGCCAACGTCCTGACTTTC. Protein: CASSPGPGSGANVLTF.

In this sample, this clonotype turned up a few times. V usage is TRBV19 and J usage is TRBJ1-2; perhaps TRBD1 as D (5 bases). This CDR3 is 13 amino acids long. Germline V gene data show CDR1 as LNHDA and CDR2 as SQIVND (reference sequence). V was clipped by 7 bases and J by 2 bases, with 11 bases between them. The CDR3, as DNA: TGTGCCAGTAATCGTTGGGGGAACTATGGCTACACCTTC. Its protein is CASNRWGNYGYTF. The whole variable domain, filled in from reference TRBV19 and TRBJ1-2, reads DGGITQSPKYLFRKEGQNVTLSCEQNLNHDAMYWYRQDPGQGLRLIYYSQIVNDFQKGDIAEGYSVSREKKESFPLTVTSAQKNPTAFYLCASNRWGNYGYTFGSGTRLTVV.

This clonotype showed up just a few times. The CDR3 DNA follows: TGTGCCAGCAGTTCCTCCGCCCGGGACAACTATAATTCACCCCTCCACTTT. Its protein is CASSSSARDNYNSPLHF. The gene calls are TRBV28 and TRBJ1-6; possible D gene TRBD1, 6 bases. The CDR3 covers 17 residues. From germline, CDR1 is MDHEN and CDR2 SYDVKM. Trimming pared 4 bases from V and 3 bases from J, leaving 16 bases between.

This clonotype was detected many times. The genes are TRBV10-3 and TRBJ2-7; D may correspond to TRBD1 or TRBD2 (5 bases each). CDR1 and CDR2 from the germline V gene are ENHRY and SYGVKD. This CDR3 spans 14 amino acids. V was pared by 0 bases and J by 5 bases, with 11 bases between. The CDR3 DNA reads as TGTGCCATCAGTGAGTCGAGGGGTAATGACGAGCAGTACTTC. It codes for CAISESRGNDEQYF.

The sample holds a few counts of this clonotype. The CDR3 DNA reads as TGTGCCAGCAGCCCGAGGCCAGGGAAAAACACCGGGGAGCTGTTTTTT. Translating gives CASSPRPGKNTGELFF. This rearrangement joins TRBV5-5 to TRBJ2-2; TRBD1 might be the D (5 bases). The CDR3 covers 16 residues. CDR1 is SGHKS and CDR2 is YYEKEE in the germline V gene (reference sequence). The V end lost 4 bases, the J end lost 2 bases, and 15 bases lay between the germline ends.

The rearrangement links TRBV5-6 to TRBJ2-7; tentative D call: TRBD1 (5 bases). Germline V gives CDR1 SGHDT, CDR2 YYEEEE. The CDR3 totals 13 residues. V dropped 0 bases and J dropped 2 bases, with 6 bases sitting between them. The CDR3 DNA follows: TGTGCCAGCAGCTTGGTGGGGCCCTACGAGCAGTACTTC. As protein: CASSLVGPYEQYF.

The chain carries TRBV30 and TRBJ1-1, with a weak D call TRBD1 (6 bases). Germline V gene data show CDR1 as GTSNPN and CDR2 as SVGIG (reference sequence). With 0 bases removed from V and 4 bases from J, the gap between germline ends came to 9 bases. The CDR3 covers 13 residues. The CDR3 spells CAWSVGGSTEAFF. DNA of the CDR3: TGTGCCTGGAGTGTAGGGGGGAGCACTGAAGCTTTCTTT.

The chain combines TRBV19 with TRBJ2-6; D is perhaps TRBD1 (6 bases). Per germline, CDR1 LNHDA and CDR2 SQIVND (reference sequence). V gave up 10 bases and J gave up 0 bases, with 16 bases separating them. This CDR3 region has 16 residues. The CDR3 region has the DNA TGTGCCACCCTGGGGGCACCTAACTCTGGGGCCAACGTCCTGACTTTC. It translates to CATLGAPNSGANVLTF.

V is TRBV5-6 and J is TRBJ2-5, with D hard to call. Germline loops: CDR1 SGHDT, CDR2 YYEEEE. The V end was cut by 0 bases, the J end by 4 bases, with 28 bases between. This CDR3 region has 20 residues. The CDR3 loop is CASSLASSWMIRSRTETQYF. For the CDR3, the DNA is TGTGCCAGCAGCTTGGCCTCTTCGTGGATGATCCGTTCCCGCACAGAGACCCAGTACTTC.

This clonotype has a count of ten or more. The chain employs TRBV20-1 and TRBJ2-3; tentatively, D is TRBD1 or TRBD2 (5 bases each). CDR1 DFQATT and CDR2 SNEGSKA come from the germline V gene (reference sequence). The CDR3 length is 14 residues. V was clipped by 1 base and J by 3 bases, with 11 bases between them. CDR3 protein: CSARGPGRTDTQYF. CDR3 in DNA: TGCAGTGCTAGAGGGCCGGGGCGAACAGATACGCAGTATTTT.

The chain couples TRBV19 to TRBJ1-5; D uncertain. The CDR3 runs to 15 residues. Per germline, CDR1 LNHDA and CDR2 SQIVND (reference sequence). Trimming took off 5 bases at V and 0 bases at J, with 11 bases between the two ends. The CDR3 loop reads CASSRTDYSNQPQHF. CDR3 sequence (DNA): TGTGCCAGTAGTCGTACAGATTATAGCAATCAGCCCCAGCATTTT.

The table lists this clonotype with a few counts. The gene calls are TRBV5-1 and TRBJ1-5, with a weak D call TRBD1 (6 bases). This CDR3 is built from 15 residues. Germline loops: CDR1 SGHRS, CDR2 YFSETQ. The V end lost 0 bases, the J end lost 4 bases, and 11 bases lay between the germline ends. CDR3 loop: CASSLGYRANQPQHF. As DNA, the CDR3 is TGCGCCAGCAGCTTGGGGTACAGGGCTAATCAGCCCCAGCATTTT.

This rearrangement joins TRBV9 to TRBJ2-6; D perhaps matches TRBD2 (6 bases). The CDR3 extends over 18 amino acids. Germline CDR1 is SGDLS and CDR2 is YYNGEE. V shed 4 bases and J shed 0 bases, with 17 bases lying between them. The DNA for the CDR3 is TGTGCCAGCAGCCTTGGGGGGAGGTATTACTCTGGGGCCAACGTCCTGACTTTC. Translating gives CASSLGGRYYSGANVLTF.

This chain uses TRBV27 with TRBJ2-7; TRBD1 is a possible D gene (5 bases). Germline lookup yields CDR1 MNHEY and CDR2 SMNVEV (reference sequence). The germline V and J ends were trimmed by 4 bases and 1 base, with 8 bases remaining between them. The CDR3 is 13 residues long. CDR3 sequence reads: CASSYRQSYEQYF. The CDR3 region has the DNA TGTGCCAGCAGTTACAGGCAATCCTACGAGCAGTACTTC.

This clonotype was counted between two and nine times. The chain couples TRBV19 to TRBJ2-4; D remains unclear. CDR1 and CDR2 from the germline V gene are LNHDA and SQIVND (reference sequence). CDR3 length: 15 amino acids. V lost 3 bases and J lost 0, with 9 bases in between. CDR3 in amino acids: CASSILEVAKNIQYF. CDR3 sequence (DNA): TGTGCCAGTAGTATTTTAGAAGTAGCCAAAAACATTCAGTACTTC.

This clonotype was detected a few times. This sequence joins TRBV5-6 and TRBJ2-1; D is perhaps TRBD1 (6 bases). The CDR3 sequence is 16 residues long. Trimming took 4 bases from V and 0 from J, leaving 14 bases between them. Germline V CDR1 and CDR2: SGHDT, YYEEEE. Here the CDR3 reads CASSEDRSGSYNEQFF. CDR3 DNA sequence: TGTGCCAGCAGCGAAGACAGGTCTGGCTCCTACAATGAGCAGTTCTTC.

The rearrangement uses TRBV6-4 and TRBJ1-2; D gene unclear. Germline assignment: CDR1 MRHNA and CDR2 SNTAGT. The CDR3 covers 11 residues. Between the trimmed V and J ends, which lost 0 bases and 8 bases, there was a span of 4 bases. DNA of the CDR3: TGTGCCAGCAGTGACTCGTCCGGCTACACCTTC. This codes for CASSDSSGYTF.